The source of this T cell receptor beta chain is a study of early stage breast cancer tumors. General study findings and limits: Enriched TCRB sequences shared across patients were mostly commonly generated sequences. In about 90% of the 16 patients, blood comparison separated tumor from normal breast.

Measured with immunoSEQ multiplex PCR; TCRdb has only the in-frame clones, and not every one. The sample consists of approximately 75,000 clones, about 85% of them appearing once. Details on this clone: What it recognizes is unknown.

CDR3 length: 15 amino acids. CDR1 is SNHLY and CDR2 is FYNNEI in the germline V gene. V was pared by 4 bases and J by 6 bases, with 17 bases between. This TCR was recovered from a middle-aged person with breast cancer. The chain couples TRBV2 to TRBJ2-3; no reliable D call. What was sequenced was blood. The CDR3 sequence: CASSGISVLADTQYF. DNA of the CDR3: TGTGCCAGCAGTGGGATTTCAGTTTTGGCGGATACGCAGTATTTT. The complete variable domain, with remaining parts taken from reference TRBV2 and TRBJ2-3, reads EPEVTQTPSHQVTQMGQEVILRCVPISNHLYFYWYRQILGQKVEFLVSFYNNEISEKSEIFDDQFSVERPDGSNFTLKIRSTKLEDSAMYFCASSGISVLADTQYFGPGTRLTVL.